The 5 T cell receptor beta chains given below trace back to one sample, sequenced in a study of regulatory T cells in long-lasting Graves disease. The time point denotes: newly diagnosed GD, antithyroid drugs for less than 3 months. Preparation of the TCR library used RNA extracted from PBMCs. Assembly of TCR beta libraries relied on iRepertoire HTBI primers together with Arm-PCR of CDR3 regions. One entry per CDR3 protein, called by TCRdb with MiXCR from the multiplex PCR reads. Of roughly 560,000 distinct CDR3 sequences listed, approximately 16% were seen once; the top ten hold roughly 25%. These data were also filed under a second study, of T cells in Graves' hyperthyroidism and ophthalmopathy.

The material was peripheral blood mononuclear cells (PBMCs), obtained at new diagnosis, from a patient treated with antithyroid drugs. All receptors come from a woman between 40 and 65 years old with Graves disease.

This clonotype was found many times. The V call is TRBV29-1, the J call TRBJ2-3; unclear D gene. Germline CDR1 and CDR2: SQVTM and ANQGSEA. Trimming removed 4 bases at V and 3 bases at J, with 8 bases between. The CDR3 runs to 12 residues. The chain's CDR3 is CSVGHLTDTQYF. The DNA for the CDR3 is TGCAGCGTTGGACACCTTACAGATACGCAGTATTTT.

The table lists this clonotype with a few counts. The chain is built from TRBV20-1 and TRBJ2-7; no firm D call. V lost 3 bases to trimming and J lost 3 bases, with 24 bases between them. This CDR3 contains 17 residues. Germline V gives CDR1 DFQATT, CDR2 SNEGSKA (reference sequence). CDR3 region: CSASPEPQLSSLYEQYF. The CDR3, as DNA: TGCAGTGCTAGTCCCGAGCCCCAATTGTCGAGTCTCTACGAGCAGTACTTC.

The chain combines TRBV12-5 with TRBJ2-2, with 7 bases identical to TRBD1. Trimming took 4 bases from V and 4 from J; bases not matched to a gene: 12. Germline V gene data show CDR1 as LGHNT and CDR2 as FRNRAP. The CDR3 totals 17 residues. The CDR3 nucleotides are TGTGCTAGTGGTTGGCCGCGTAGGGGGCGCAGCACCGGGGAGCTGTTTTTT. This encodes CASGWPRRGRSTGELFF.

This clonotype was observed a handful of times. This chain connects TRBV12-3 or TRBV12-4 to TRBJ1-1; unclear D gene. The CDR3 covers 13 residues. The V and J ends lost 3 bases and 8 bases respectively, with 13 bases between them. The CDR3 sequence is CASSFDPPAEAFF. CDR3 sequence (DNA): TGTGCCAGCAGTTTTGACCCCCCTGCGGAAGCTTTCTTT.

This clonotype appeared many times. The gene calls are TRBV24-1 and TRBJ1-6; 7 bases agree with TRBD1. Germline-derived CDR1 and CDR2 are KGHDR and SFDVKD. With V trimmed by 10 bases and J by 10 bases, 9 bases remained unmatched. This CDR3 spans 13 amino acids. CDR3 loop: CATNDRELSPLHF. The CDR3 nucleotides are TGTGCCACAAACGACAGGGAACTCTCACCCCTCCACTTT.